This TCR beta chain was observed in a study of beta chain features in type 1 diabetes. On this clone: Its cognate antigen is unknown.

The CDR3 covers 17 residues. V was pared by 6 bases and J by 3 bases, with 11 bases of the junction left unmatched. In germline, CDR1 is SNHLY, CDR2 FYNNEI. TCRB transcripts that were expressed got sequenced, as all of the isolated RNA had been reverse transcribed. TCRdb's table, derived via immunoSEQ multiplex PCR, lists solely in-frame clones and lacks some. This sample yields about 150,000 clones, of which around a tenth are seen a single time; 0.4% to 0.55% belongs to the top ten. Study-level points and caveats: When VDJ junctions were examined, type 1 diabetes patients showed fewer insertions and more deletions. Type 1 diabetes patients had TCRB CDR3s that were shorter (moderately but significantly so) in all four CD4+ subsets. Naive, central memory and regulatory TCRB repertoires appeared more similar among patients than healthy donors.

Researchers reported sorting CD4+ naive, central memory, regulatory and stem cell-like memory cells via CD45RO/CCR7/CD25/CD127/CD95/CD27. Post-sort purity exceeded 95% for all sorted populations. This chain joins TRBV2 and TRBJ1-4; 9 positions agree with TRBD1. The TCR originated in a man younger than 40 with type 1 diabetes. The sequenced sample was central memory CD4+ T cells from blood. DNA for the CDR3: TGTGCCAGCAGACCCGGGACAGGGTCGTTGCCTAATGAAAAACTGTTTTTT. It codes for CASRPGTGSLPNEKLFF.